This T cell receptor (beta chain) was documented in a study of OX40 agonist ivuxolimab in advanced cancers. This CDR3 has 15 amino acids. The germline V gene has CDR1 SGHRS and CDR2 YFSETQ. The junction had 7 bases not matched to a gene; V was cut back by 5 bases and J by 0 bases. Generated by immunoSEQ multiplex PCR, the TCRdb table keeps only in-frame clones and is missing some. This sample has under 55,000 clones, with about 86% found just once. The receptor was derived from an adult with an advanced solid tumor such as melanoma, head and neck, liver or kidney cancer. This rearrangement joins TRBV5-1 to TRBJ1-2; TRBD1 matches 7 bases. The sample here was CD4+ or CD8+ T cells sorted from blood, taken in a trial of the OX40 agonist ivuxolimab. The CDR3 DNA is TGCGCCAGCAGTTGGGACAGTCTAACTAACTATGGCTACACCTTC. It yields the protein CASSWDSLTNYGYTF.